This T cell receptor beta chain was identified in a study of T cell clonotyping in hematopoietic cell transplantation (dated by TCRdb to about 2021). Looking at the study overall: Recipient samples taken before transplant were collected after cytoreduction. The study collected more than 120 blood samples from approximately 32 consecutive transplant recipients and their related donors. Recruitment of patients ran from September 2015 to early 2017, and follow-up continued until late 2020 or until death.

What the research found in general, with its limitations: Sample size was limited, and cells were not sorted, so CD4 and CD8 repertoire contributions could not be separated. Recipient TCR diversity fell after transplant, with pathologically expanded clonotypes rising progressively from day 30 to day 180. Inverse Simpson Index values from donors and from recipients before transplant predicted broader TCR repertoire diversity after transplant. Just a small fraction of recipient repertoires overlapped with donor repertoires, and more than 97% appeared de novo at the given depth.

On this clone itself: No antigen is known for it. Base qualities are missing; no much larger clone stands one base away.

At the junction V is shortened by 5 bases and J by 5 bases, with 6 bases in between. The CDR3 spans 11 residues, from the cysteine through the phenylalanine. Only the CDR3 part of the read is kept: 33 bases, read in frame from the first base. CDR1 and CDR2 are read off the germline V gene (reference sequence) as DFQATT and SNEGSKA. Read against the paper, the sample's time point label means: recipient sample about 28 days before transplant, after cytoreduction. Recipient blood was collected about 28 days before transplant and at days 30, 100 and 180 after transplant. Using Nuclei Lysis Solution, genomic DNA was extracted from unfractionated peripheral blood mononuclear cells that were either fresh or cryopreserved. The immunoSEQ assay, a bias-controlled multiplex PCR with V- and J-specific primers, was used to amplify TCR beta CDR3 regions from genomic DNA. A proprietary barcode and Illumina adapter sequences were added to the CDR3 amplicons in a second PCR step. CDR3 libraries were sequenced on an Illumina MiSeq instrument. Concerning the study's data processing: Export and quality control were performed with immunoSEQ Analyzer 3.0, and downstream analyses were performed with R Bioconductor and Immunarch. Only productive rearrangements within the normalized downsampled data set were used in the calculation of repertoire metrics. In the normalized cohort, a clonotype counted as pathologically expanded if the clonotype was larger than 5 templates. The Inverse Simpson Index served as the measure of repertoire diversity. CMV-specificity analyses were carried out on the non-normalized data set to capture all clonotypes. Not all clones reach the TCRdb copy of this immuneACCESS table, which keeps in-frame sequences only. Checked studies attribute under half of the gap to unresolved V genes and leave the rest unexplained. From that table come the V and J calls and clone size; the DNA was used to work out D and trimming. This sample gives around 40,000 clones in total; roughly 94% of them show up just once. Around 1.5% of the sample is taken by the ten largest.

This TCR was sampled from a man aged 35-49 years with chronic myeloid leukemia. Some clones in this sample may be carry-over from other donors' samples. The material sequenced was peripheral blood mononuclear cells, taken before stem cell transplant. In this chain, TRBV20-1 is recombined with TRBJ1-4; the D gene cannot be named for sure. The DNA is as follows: TGCAGTGCTTGGAAAAATGAAAAACTGTTTTTT. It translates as CSAWKNEKLFF.